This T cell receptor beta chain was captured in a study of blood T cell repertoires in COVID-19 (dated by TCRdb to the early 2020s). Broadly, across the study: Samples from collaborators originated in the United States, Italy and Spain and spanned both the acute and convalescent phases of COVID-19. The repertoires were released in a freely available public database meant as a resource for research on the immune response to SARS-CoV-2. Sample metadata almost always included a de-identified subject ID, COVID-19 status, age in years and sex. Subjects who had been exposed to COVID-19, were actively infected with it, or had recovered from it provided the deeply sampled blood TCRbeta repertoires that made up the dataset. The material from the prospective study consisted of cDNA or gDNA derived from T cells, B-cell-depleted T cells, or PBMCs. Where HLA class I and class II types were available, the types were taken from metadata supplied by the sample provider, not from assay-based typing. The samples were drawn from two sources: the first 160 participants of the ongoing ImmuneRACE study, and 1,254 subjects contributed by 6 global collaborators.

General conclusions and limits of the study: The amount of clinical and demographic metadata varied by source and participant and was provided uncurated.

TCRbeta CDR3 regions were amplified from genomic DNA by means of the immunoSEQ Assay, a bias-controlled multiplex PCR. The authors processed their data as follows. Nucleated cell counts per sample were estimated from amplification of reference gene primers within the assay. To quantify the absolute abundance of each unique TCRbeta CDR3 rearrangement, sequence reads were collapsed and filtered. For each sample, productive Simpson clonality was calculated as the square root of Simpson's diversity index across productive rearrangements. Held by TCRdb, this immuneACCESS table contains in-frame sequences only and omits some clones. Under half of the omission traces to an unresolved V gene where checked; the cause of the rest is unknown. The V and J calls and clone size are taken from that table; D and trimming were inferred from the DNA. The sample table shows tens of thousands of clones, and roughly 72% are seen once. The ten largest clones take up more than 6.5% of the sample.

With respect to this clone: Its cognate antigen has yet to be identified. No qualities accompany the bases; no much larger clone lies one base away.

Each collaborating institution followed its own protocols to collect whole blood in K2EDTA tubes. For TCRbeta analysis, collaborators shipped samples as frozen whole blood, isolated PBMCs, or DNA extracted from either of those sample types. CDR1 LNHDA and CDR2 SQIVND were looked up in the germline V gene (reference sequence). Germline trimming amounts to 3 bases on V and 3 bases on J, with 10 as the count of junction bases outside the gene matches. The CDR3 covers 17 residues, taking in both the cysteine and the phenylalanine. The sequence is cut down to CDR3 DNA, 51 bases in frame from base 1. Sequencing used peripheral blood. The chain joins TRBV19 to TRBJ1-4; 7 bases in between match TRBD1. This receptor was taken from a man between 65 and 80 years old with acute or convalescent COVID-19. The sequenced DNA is TGTGCCAGTAGTATTTATTACAGGGGACATCCTAATGAAAAACTGTTTTTT. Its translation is CASSIYYRGHPNEKLFF. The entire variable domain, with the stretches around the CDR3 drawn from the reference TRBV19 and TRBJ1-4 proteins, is DGGITQSPKYLFRKEGQNVTLSCEQNLNHDAMYWYRQDPGQGLRLIYYSQIVNDFQKGDIAEGYSVSREKKESFPLTVTSAQKNPTAFYLCASSIYYRGHPNEKLFFGSGTQLSVL.